This T cell receptor (beta chain) appears in the sequencing data of a study of blood T cell repertoires in COVID-19. For the study at large: Whether acute or convalescent, the COVID-19 samples came from the United States, Italy and Spain. PBMCs, B-cell-depleted T cells, or T cells were the source of the cDNA or gDNA that made up the material.

Germline CDR1 is SEHNR and CDR2 is FQNEAQ (reference sequence). Trimming stripped 1 base from V and 7 bases from J, with 13 bases between. The CDR3 consists of 14 residues. As handled by the study authors: Reference gene primers were amplified, and this amplification served to estimate nucleated cell counts. The assay was immunoSEQ multiplex PCR, and TCRdb's table has in-frame clones only and misses some. V and J calls plus clone size are reproduced from that table; the DNA served to infer D and trimming. The table records about 280,000 clones, 70% to 90% of them present only once. The rearrangement uses TRBV7-9 and TRBJ1-1; the D is unclear. Sequenced input: peripheral blood. This receptor was obtained from a woman in her 70s with acute or convalescent COVID-19. CDR3 DNA sequence: TGTGCCAGCAGCTTAGACGCGTCTACTGTTGAAGCTTTCTTT. This codes for CASSLDASTVEAFF.